This T cell receptor (beta chain) was sequenced in a study of PD-1 blockade in classical Hodgkin lymphoma. Germline V lookup: CDR1 MNHEY, CDR2 SVGAGI. This CDR3 comprises 14 residues. The V gene end was trimmed by 6 bases and the J gene end by 2 bases; junction bases not matched to a gene: 3. All the patients suffered relapse after autologous stem cell transplantation, and brentuximab vedotin exposure differed. Clones were read by immunoSEQ multiplex PCR, and TCRdb kept only the in-frame ones, dropping some. Here the sample spans 100,000 or so clones, around 89% being singletons. The rearrangement joins TRBV6-5 to TRBJ1-2; 10 nucleotides match TRBD1. The receptor comes from a human donor with classical Hodgkin lymphoma. The specimen was peripheral blood mononuclear cells (PBMCs), collected before the second cycle of nivolumab. The CDR3 nucleotides read TGTGCCAGCAGACCGGGACAGGGGAACTATGGCTACACCTTC. As protein: CASRPGQGNYGYTF.